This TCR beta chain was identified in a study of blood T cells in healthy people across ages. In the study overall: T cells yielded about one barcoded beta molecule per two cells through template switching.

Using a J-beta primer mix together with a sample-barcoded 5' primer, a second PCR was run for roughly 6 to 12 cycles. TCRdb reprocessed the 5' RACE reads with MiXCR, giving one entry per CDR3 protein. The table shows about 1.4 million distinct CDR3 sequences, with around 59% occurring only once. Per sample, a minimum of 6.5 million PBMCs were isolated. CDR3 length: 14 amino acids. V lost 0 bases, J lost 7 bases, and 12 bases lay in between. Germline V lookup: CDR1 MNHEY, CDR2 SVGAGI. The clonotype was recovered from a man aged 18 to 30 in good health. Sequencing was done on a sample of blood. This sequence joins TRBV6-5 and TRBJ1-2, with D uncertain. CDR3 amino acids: CASSYSSREGGYTF. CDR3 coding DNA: TGTGCCAGCAGTTACTCGAGCCGGGAAGGTGGCTACACCTTC.